The 13 T cell receptor beta chains given below trace back to one sample, sequenced in a study of cytomegalovirus exposure and HLA in healthy donors. PCR involved 60 Vbeta and 13 Jbeta primers. Only in-frame clones appear in the TCRdb table, and some are missing; sequencing was by immunoSEQ multiplex PCR. The repertoire has 130,000 to 150,000 clones, approximately 68% of them found once; the top ten carry 3.5% to 5%. The specimen sequenced was PBMCs. The receptors shown here come from a man in his fifties or sixties in good health and CMV-seronegative.

This chain joins TRBV4-2 and TRBJ1-1; TRBD1 matches at 7 bases. Losses at the gene ends were 3 bases for V and 7 bases for J; bases not matched to a gene: 8. Looked up from germline, CDR1 is LGHNA and CDR2 is YNFKEQ. CDR3 size: 14 residues. Here the CDR3 DNA reads TGTGCCAGCAGCCAGACAACAGGGGAAAATGAAGCTTTCTTT. Amino acids: CASSQTTGENEAFF.

V is TRBV30 and J is TRBJ2-5; 7 nucleotides agree with TRBD1. The V segment lost 3 bases and the J segment 4 bases; nucleotides outside the gene matches: 8. The CDR3 runs to 14 residues. Looked up from germline, CDR1 is GTSNPN and CDR2 is SVGIG (reference sequence). Here the CDR3 reads CAWRERGRRETQYF. CDR3 bases: TGTGCCTGGAGGGAAAGGGGGCGGCGAGAGACCCAGTACTTC.

The chain joins TRBV27 to TRBJ1-4; a possible D gene is TRBD1 (5 bases). The V and J ends lost 6 bases and 11 bases respectively, with 19 bases between them. CDR1 is MNHEY, CDR2 SMNVEV, per germline (reference sequence). The CDR3 extends over 14 amino acids. As DNA, the CDR3 is TGTGCCAGCAGGCAGGGTCGAAGCCAAGGGAAACTGTTTTTT. As protein: CASRQGRSQGKLFF.

J is TRBJ2-1 and V is TRBV29-1; D is possibly TRBD2 (5 bases). The CDR3 extends over 12 amino acids. The V gene's germline CDR1 is SQVTM and CDR2 ANQGSEA. V dropped 4 bases and J dropped 4 bases, with 8 bases sitting between them. CDR3 sequence (DNA): TGCAGCGTTGCGAGGGAATACAATGAGCAGTTCTTC. It encodes CSVAREYNEQFF.

This chain links TRBV10-3 with TRBJ1-5, with TRBD1 as a possible D gene (5 bases). Trimming removed 6 bases from V and 7 bases from J, with 10 bases in between. Germline CDR1 is ENHRY and CDR2 is SYGVKD. This CDR3 is built from 12 residues. In nucleotides, the CDR3 is TGTGCCATCAGCGCACAGGACCAGCCCCAGCATTTT. This gives the protein CAISAQDQPQHF.

The chain is built from TRBV28 and TRBJ1-5, with 7 bases matching TRBD1. The length of the CDR3 is 15 residues. CDR1 is MDHEN, CDR2 SYDVKM, per germline. V shed 6 bases and J 8 bases; nucleotides not matched to a gene: 13. The CDR3 DNA reads as TGTGCCAGCAGCCGTTACAGGGACAGTGGTAAGCCCCAGCATTTT. It yields the protein CASSRYRDSGKPQHF.

This chain links TRBV10-3 with TRBJ1-1; 7 positions match TRBD1. V trimming: 7 bases; J trimming: 5 bases; junction bases outside the gene matches: 10. The CDR3 sequence is 14 residues long. Germline assignment: CDR1 ENHRY and CDR2 SYGVKD. The CDR3: CAITDRVDRTEAFF. The CDR3 DNA is TGTGCCATCACAGACAGGGTGGATAGAACTGAAGCTTTCTTT.

This clone was counted a few times. The chain links TRBV18 to TRBJ2-5; 9 bases agree with TRBD1. Germline V CDR1 and CDR2: KGHSH, LQKENI. J lost 4 bases, V lost 3 bases, and 6 bases had no gene match. The CDR3 is 15 amino acids. DNA of the CDR3: TGTGCCAGCTCACCGACAGGGGGATTTACAGAGACCCAGTACTTC. Protein: CASSPTGGFTETQYF.

This clone was counted between two and nine times. V is TRBV6-4 and J is TRBJ2-1; 9 bases align to TRBD2. Germline V lookup: CDR1 MRHNA, CDR2 SNTAGT. This CDR3 has 15 amino acids. V was pared by 0 bases and J by 6 bases, with 3 bases of the junction left unmatched. DNA for the CDR3: TGTGCCAGCAGTGACTCGGGAGCGGGGGGCAATGAGCAGTTCTTC. Translated: CASSDSGAGGNEQFF.

The chain is built from TRBV19 and TRBJ2-7; 13 positions agree with TRBD2. Per the germline V gene, CDR1 is LNHDA and CDR2 is SQIVND (reference sequence). Losses at the gene ends were 1 base for V and 2 bases for J; bases not matched to a gene: 2. The CDR3 is made up of 16 amino acids. The CDR3 region is CASSIGGTSGTYEQYF. CDR3 nucleotides: TGTGCCAGTAGTATAGGAGGGACTAGCGGGACCTACGAGCAGTACTTC.

The rearrangement links TRBV2 to TRBJ2-7; 8 bases align to TRBD2. Germline V gene data show CDR1 as SNHLY and CDR2 as FYNNEI. Trimming cost V 5 bases and J 2 bases; bases outside gene matches: 5. The CDR3 has 14 residues. The CDR3 DNA sequence: TGTGCCAGCAGTCCACTAGCGGTAACCTACGAGCAGTACTTC. Its translation: CASSPLAVTYEQYF.

The chain is built from TRBV19 and TRBJ1-5; D is undetermined. CDR1 and CDR2 from the germline V gene are LNHDA and SQIVND (reference sequence). Trimming shortened V by 8 bases and J by 0 bases, and 8 bases separated the two germline ends. The CDR3 is 13 residues long. The CDR3 DNA sequence: TGTGCCAGTGGCAGGTATAGCAATCAGCCCCAGCATTTT. Amino acids: CASGRYSNQPQHF.

The chain recombines TRBV9 with TRBJ2-5; possible D gene TRBD2, 6 bases. The ends were cut back, 0 bases at V and 1 base at J, with 10 bases in the middle. The CDR3 covers 15 residues. Looked up from germline, CDR1 is SGDLS and CDR2 is YYNGEE. CDR3 sequence: CASSVAGGFQETQYF. As DNA, the CDR3 is TGTGCCAGCAGCGTAGCTGGGGGGTTCCAAGAGACCCAGTACTTC.